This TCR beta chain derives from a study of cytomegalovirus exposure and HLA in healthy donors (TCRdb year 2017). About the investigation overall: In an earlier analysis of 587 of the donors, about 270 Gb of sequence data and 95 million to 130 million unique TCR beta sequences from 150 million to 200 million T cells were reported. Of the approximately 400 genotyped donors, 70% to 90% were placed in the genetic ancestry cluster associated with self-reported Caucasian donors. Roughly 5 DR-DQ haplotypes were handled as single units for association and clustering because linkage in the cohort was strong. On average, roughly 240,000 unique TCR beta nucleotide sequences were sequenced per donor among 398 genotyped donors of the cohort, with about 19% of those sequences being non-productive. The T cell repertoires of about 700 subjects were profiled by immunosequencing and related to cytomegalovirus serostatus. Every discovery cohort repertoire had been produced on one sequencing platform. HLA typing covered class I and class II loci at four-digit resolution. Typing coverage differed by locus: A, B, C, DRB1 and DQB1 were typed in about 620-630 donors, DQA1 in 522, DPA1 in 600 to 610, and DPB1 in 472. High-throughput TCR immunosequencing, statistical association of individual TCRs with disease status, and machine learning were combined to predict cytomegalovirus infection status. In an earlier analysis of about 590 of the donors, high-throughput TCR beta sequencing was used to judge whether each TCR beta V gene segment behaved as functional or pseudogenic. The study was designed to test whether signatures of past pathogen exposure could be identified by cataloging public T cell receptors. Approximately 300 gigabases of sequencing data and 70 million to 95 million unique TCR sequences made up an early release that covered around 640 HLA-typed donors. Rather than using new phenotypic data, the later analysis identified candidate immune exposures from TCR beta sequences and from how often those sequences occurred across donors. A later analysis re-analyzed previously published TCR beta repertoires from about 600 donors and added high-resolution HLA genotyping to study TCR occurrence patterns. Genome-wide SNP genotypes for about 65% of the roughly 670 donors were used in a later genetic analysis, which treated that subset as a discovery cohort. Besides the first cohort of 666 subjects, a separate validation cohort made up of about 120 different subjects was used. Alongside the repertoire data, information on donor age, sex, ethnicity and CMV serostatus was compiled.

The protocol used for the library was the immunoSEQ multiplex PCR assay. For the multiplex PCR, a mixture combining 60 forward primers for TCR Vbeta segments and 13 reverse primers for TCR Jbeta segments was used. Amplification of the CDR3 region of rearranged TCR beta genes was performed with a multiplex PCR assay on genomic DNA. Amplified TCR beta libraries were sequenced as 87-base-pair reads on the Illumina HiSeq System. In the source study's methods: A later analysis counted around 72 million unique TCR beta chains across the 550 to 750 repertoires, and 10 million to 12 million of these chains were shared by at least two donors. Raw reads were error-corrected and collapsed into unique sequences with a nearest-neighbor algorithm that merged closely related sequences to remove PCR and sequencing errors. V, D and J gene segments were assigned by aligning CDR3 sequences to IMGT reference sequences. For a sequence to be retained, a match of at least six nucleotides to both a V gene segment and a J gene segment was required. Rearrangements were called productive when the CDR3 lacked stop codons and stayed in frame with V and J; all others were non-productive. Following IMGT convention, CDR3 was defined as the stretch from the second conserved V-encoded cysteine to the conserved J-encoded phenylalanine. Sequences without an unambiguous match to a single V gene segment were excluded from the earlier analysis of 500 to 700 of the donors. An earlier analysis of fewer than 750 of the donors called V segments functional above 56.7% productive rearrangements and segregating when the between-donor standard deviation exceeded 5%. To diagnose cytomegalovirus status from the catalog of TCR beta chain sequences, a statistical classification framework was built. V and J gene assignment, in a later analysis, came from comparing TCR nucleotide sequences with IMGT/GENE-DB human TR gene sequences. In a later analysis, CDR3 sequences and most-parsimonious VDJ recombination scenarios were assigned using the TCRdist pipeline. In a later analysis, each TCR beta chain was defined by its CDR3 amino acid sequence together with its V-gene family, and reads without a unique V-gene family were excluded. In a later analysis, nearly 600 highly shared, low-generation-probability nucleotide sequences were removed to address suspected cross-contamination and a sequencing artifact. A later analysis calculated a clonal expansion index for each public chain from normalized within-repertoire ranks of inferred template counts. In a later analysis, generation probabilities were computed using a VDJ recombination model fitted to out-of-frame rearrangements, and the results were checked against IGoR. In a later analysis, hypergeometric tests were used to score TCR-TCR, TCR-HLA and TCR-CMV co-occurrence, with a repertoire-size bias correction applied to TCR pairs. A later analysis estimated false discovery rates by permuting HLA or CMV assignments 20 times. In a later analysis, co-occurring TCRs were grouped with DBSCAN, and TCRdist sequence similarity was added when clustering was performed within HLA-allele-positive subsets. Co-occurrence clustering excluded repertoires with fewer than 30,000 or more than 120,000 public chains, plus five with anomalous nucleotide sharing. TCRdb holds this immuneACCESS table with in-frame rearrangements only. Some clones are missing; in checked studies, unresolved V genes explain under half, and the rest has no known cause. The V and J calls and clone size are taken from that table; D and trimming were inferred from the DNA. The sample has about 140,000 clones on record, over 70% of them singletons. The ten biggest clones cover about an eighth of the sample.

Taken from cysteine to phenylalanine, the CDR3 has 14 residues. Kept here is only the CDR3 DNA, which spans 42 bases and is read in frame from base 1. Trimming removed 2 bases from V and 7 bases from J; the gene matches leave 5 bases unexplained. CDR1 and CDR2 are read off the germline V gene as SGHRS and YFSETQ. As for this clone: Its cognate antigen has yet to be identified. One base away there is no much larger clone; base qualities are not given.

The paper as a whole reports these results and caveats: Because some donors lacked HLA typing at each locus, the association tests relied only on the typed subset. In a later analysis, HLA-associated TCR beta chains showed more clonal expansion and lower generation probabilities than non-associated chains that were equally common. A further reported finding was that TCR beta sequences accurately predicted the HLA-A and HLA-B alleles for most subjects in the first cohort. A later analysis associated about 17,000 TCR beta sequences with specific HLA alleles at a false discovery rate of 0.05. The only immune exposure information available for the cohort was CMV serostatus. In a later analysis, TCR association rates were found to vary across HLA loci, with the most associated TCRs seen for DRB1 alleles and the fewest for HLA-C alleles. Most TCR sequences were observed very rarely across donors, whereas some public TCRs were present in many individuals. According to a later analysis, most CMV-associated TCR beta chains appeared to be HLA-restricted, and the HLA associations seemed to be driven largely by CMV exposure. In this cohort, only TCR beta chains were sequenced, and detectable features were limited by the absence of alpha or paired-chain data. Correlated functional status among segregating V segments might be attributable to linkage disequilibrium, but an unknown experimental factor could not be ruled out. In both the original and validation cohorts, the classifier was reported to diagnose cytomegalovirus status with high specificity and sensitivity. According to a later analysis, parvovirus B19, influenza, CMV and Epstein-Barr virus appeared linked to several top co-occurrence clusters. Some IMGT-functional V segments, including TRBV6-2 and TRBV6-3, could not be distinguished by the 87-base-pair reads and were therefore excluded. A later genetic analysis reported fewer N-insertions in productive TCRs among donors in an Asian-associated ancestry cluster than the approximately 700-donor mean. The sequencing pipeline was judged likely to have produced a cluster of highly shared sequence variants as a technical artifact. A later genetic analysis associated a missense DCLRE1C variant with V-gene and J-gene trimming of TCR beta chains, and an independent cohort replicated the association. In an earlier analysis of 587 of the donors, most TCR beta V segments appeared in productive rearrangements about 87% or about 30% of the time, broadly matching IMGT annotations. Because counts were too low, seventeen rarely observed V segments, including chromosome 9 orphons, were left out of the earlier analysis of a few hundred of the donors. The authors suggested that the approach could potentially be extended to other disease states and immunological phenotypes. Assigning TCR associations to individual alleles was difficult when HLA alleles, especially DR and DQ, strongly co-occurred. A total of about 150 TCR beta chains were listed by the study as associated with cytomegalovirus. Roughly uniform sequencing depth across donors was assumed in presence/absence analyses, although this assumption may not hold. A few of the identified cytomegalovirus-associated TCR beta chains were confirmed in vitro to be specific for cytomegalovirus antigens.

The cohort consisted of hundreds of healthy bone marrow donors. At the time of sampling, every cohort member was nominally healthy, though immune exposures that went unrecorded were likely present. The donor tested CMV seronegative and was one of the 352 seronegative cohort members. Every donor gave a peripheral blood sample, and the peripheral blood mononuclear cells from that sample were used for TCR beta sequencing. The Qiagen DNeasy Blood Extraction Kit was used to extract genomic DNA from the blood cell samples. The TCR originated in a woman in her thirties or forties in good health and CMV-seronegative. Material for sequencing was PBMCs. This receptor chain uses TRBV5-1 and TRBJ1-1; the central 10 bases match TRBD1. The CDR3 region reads CASSFGDRGDEAFF. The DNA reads TGCGCCAGCAGCTTTGGGGACAGGGGCGATGAAGCTTTCTTT. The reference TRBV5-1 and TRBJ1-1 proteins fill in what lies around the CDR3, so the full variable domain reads KAGVTQTPRYLIKTRGQQVTLSCSPISGHRSVSWYQQTPGQGLQFLFEYFSETQRNKGNFPGRFSGRQFSNSRSEMNVSTLELGDSALYLCASSFGDRGDEAFFGQGTRLTVV.